Presented here are 24 T cell receptor beta chains from one specimen sequenced in a study of blood T cell repertoires in COVID-19. Sequencing was performed with immunoSEQ multiplex PCR; in TCRdb, only in-frame clones are kept and a portion is missing. The table includes approximately 38,000 clones, 91% detected once. The sequenced sample was peripheral blood. These receptors were taken from a woman aged 80 or older with acute or convalescent COVID-19.

This clone appeared a single time. The chain is built from TRBV10-3 and TRBJ1-1, with TRBD1 as a possible D gene (6 bases). Germline V gives CDR1 ENHRY, CDR2 SYGVKD. V was shortened by 5 bases and J by 1 base, with 14 bases between the two germline ends. The CDR3 totals 15 residues. The chain's CDR3 is CAISQPGQPNTEAFF. The DNA of the CDR3 is TGTGCCATCAGTCAACCGGGACAACCGAACACTGAAGCTTTCTTT.

The rearrangement links TRBV29-1 to TRBJ2-5; 11 nucleotides line up with TRBD2. Germline CDR1 is SQVTM and CDR2 is ANQGSEA. The CDR3 spans 15 residues. V trimming: 4 bases; J trimming: 5 bases; junction bases outside the gene matches: 9. The CDR3 region has the DNA TGCAGCGTTGGTTCTAGCGGGGGGCTGGGGGAGACCCAGTACTTC. It encodes CSVGSSGGLGETQYF. Full variable domain (outside the CDR3, taken from reference TRBV29-1 and TRBJ2-5): SAVISQKPSRDICQRGTSLTIQCQVDSQVTMMFWYRQQPGQSLTLIATANQGSEATYESGFVIDKFPISRPNLTFSTLTVSNMSPEDSSIYLCSVGSSGGLGETQYFGPGTRLLVL.

The CDR3: CASSSGATGAKETQYF. As DNA, the CDR3 is TGCGCCAGCAGCTCCGGGGCGACAGGGGCAAAAGAGACCCAGTACTTC. The V gene is TRBV5-1, the J gene TRBJ2-5; 8 nucleotides line up with TRBD1. V shed 3 bases and J 3 bases; nucleotides not matched to a gene: 10. The CDR3 is 16 amino acids. Germline loops: CDR1 SGHRS, CDR2 YFSETQ.

This chain joins TRBV6-5 and TRBJ1-5; D remains ambiguous. CDR3 length: 15 residues. V lost 2 bases to trimming and J lost 3 bases, with 11 bases between them. Germline assignment: CDR1 MNHEY and CDR2 SVGAGI. The CDR3, as DNA: TGTGCCAGCAGTTACCAGGTGCTCCACAATCAGCCCCAGCATTTT. This gives the protein CASSYQVLHNQPQHF.

The chain has TRBV5-6 and TRBJ1-2, with 8 bases matching TRBD1. V shed 6 bases, J shed 3 bases, and the junction held 10 bases outside the gene matches. The germline V gene has CDR1 SGHDT and CDR2 YYEEEE. The CDR3 runs to 15 residues. The DNA for the CDR3 is TGTGCCAGCACACTCGGGACAGGCTTTTACTATGGCTACACCTTC. The encoded protein is CASTLGTGFYYGYTF. Using reference TRBV5-6 and TRBJ1-2 for the parts outside the CDR3, the full variable domain is DAGVTQSPTHLIKTRGQQVTLRCSPKSGHDTVSWYQQALGQGPQFIFQYYEEEERQRGNFPDRFSGHQFPNYSSELNVNALLLGDSALYLCASTLGTGFYYGYTFGSGTRLTVV.

V is TRBV9 and J is TRBJ2-3; D is ambiguous. V was pared by 3 bases and J by 5 bases, with 10 bases between. Germline assignment: CDR1 SGDLS and CDR2 YYNGEE. This CDR3 region has 13 residues. The CDR3 loop reads CASSDGSLDTQYF. CDR3 nucleotides: TGTGCCAGCAGCGATGGCAGTTTAGATACGCAGTATTTT.

V is TRBV28 and J is TRBJ1-2; weak D call: TRBD1 (5 bases). Germline V gene lookup returns CDR1 MDHEN and CDR2 SYDVKM. There are 12 residues in the CDR3. Trimming cost V 7 bases and J 4 bases, with 10 bases left between them. CDR3 bases: TGTGCCAGCAACGGACACACCTATGGCTACACCTTC. Translated: CASNGHTYGYTF.

This chain uses TRBV6-1 with TRBJ2-1; 7 nucleotides agree with TRBD1. Trimming cost V 8 bases and J 2 bases; bases outside gene matches: 12. Germline V gives CDR1 MNHNS, CDR2 SASEGT. The CDR3 spans 16 residues. CDR3 sequence (DNA): TGTGCCAGCGGTGCCCTTGGCAGGGGGACCTACAATGAGCAGTTCTTC. It specifies CASGALGRGTYNEQFF.

DNA of the CDR3: TGTGCCAGCAGCTTGGGTGGGGCGGGACAGGCGATCTACGAGCAGTACTTC. Its translation is CASSLGGAGQAIYEQYF. The J gene is TRBJ2-7, the V gene TRBV5-4, with 8 bases that match TRBD1. V lost 0 bases and J lost 3; bases outside the gene matches: 11. CDR3 length: 17 residues. Germline V CDR1 and CDR2: SGHNT, YYREEE (reference sequence). The full variable domain, its missing parts supplied by reference TRBV5-4 and TRBJ2-7, is ETGVTQSPTHLIKTRGQQVTLRCSSQSGHNTVSWYQQALGQGPQFIFQYYREEENGRGNFPPRFSGLQFPNYSSELNVNALELDDSALYLCASSLGGAGQAIYEQYFGPGTRLTVT.

The genes are TRBV5-1 and TRBJ1-1; D perhaps matches TRBD1 (5 bases). In germline, CDR1 is SGHRS, CDR2 YFSETQ. The CDR3 runs to 13 residues. V was pared by 4 bases and J by 10 bases, with 17 bases between. The chain's CDR3 is CASSVGSGNGAFF. The CDR3 region has the DNA TGCGCCAGCAGCGTTGGTTCAGGGAATGGAGCTTTCTTT.

The chain recombines TRBV30 with TRBJ1-6, with TRBD1 identical over 7 bases. With 0 bases clipped from V and 9 bases from J, the junction kept 5 bases outside the gene matches. Germline CDR1 reads GTSNPN; CDR2 reads SVGIG (reference sequence). The CDR3 loop spans 14 amino acids. This CDR3 is CAWSVGQGGSPLHF. The CDR3 nucleotides read TGTGCCTGGAGTGTCGGTCAGGGGGGTTCACCCCTCCACTTT.

Details on this clone: One junction end disagrees with the germline gene, perhaps due to a read error. The rearrangement uses TRBV7-7 and TRBJ2-5; TRBD2 matches at 7 bases. Germline V gene sequence: CDR1 SSHAT, CDR2 FNYEAQ (reference sequence). The CDR3 consists of 14 residues. CDR3 bases: TGTGCTAGCAGCCCCGTTGGGGGGGGAGAGACCCAGTACTTC. It specifies CASSPVGGGETQYF.

V is TRBV24-1 and J is TRBJ2-1, with 9 bases that match TRBD1. V lost 5 bases, J lost 2 bases, and 6 bases stayed unmatched. The CDR3 spans 16 residues. Germline V lookup: CDR1 KGHDR, CDR2 SFDVKD. CDR3 region: CATSAGTGRTYNEQFF. For the CDR3, the DNA is TGTGCCACCAGTGCCGGGACAGGGAGGACCTACAATGAGCAGTTCTTC.

The genes are TRBV19 and TRBJ2-3; 10 bases align to TRBD2. V was clipped by 1 base and J by 2 bases; unmatched bases: 6. Germline V gene sequence: CDR1 LNHDA, CDR2 SQIVND (reference sequence). The CDR3 has 17 amino acids. In DNA, the CDR3 is TGTGCCAGTAGTATAGGGAGAGCGGGGGGGCTCACAGATACGCAGTATTTT. This sequence encodes CASSIGRAGGLTDTQYF.

This clone was detected once. The gene calls are TRBV7-2 and TRBJ2-3; 8 bases are shared with TRBD2. Unmatched junction bases numbered 2, after V lost 3 bases and J lost 3 bases. CDR1 and CDR2 (germline): SGHTA, FQGNSA. This CDR3 spans 14 amino acids. The CDR3 region is CASSFRGGTDTQYF. The CDR3 nucleotides are TGTGCCAGCAGCTTCCGGGGGGGAACAGATACGCAGTATTTT.

The chain couples TRBV28 to TRBJ1-6; D uncertain. V lost 4 bases and J 10 bases, leaving 20 bases between the germline ends. The length of the CDR3 is 16 residues. In germline, CDR1 is MDHEN, CDR2 SYDVKM. CDR3 residues: CASSSLKGDGGSPLHF. Written as DNA, the CDR3 is TGTGCCAGCAGTTCCCTTAAGGGAGATGGTGGGTCACCCCTCCACTTT.

This clone was detected only a few times. The chain couples TRBV9 to TRBJ1-3, with D possibly matching TRBD1 (5 bases). CDR3 size: 14 residues. Trimming took 4 bases from V and 6 from J, leaving 14 bases between them. CDR1 is SGDLS, CDR2 YYNGEE, per germline. The CDR3 sequence: CASSLIPDTNTIYF. CDR3 bases: TGTGCCAGCAGCCTTATCCCGGACACAAACACCATATATTTT.

This clone was recorded once. V gene TRBV6-1 combines with J gene TRBJ1-5; D is unresolved. This CDR3 contains 17 residues. Germline V gene sequence: CDR1 MNHNS, CDR2 SASEGT. Trimming removed 3 bases at V and 0 bases at J, with 15 bases between. The CDR3 DNA sequence: TGTGCCAGCAGTGACCGGTTGAGAGGCGTTAGCAATCAGCCCCAGCATTTT. It specifies CASSDRLRGVSNQPQHF.

The chain carries TRBV11-2 and TRBJ1-1, with D possibly being TRBD1 (6 bases). Trimming cost V 5 bases and J 4 bases, with 14 bases left between them. Germline V CDR1 and CDR2: SGHAT, FQNNGV. CDR3 length: 14 amino acids. The DNA of the CDR3 is TGTGCCAGCAGCCAGAACAGGGTTGGCACTGAAGCTTTCTTT. This sequence encodes CASSQNRVGTEAFF.

J is TRBJ2-1 and V is TRBV2; 8 bases map to TRBD1. The V gene's germline CDR1 is SNHLY and CDR2 FYNNEI. Germline trimming cut 6 bases from V and 7 bases from J; bases unmatched to any gene: 11. This CDR3 comprises 15 residues. CDR3 protein: CASRDDRGRPNEQFF. The CDR3 DNA reads as TGTGCCAGCAGAGACGACAGGGGCCGTCCTAATGAGCAGTTCTTC. Supplemented by reference TRBV2 and TRBJ2-1, the full variable domain reads EPEVTQTPSHQVTQMGQEVILRCVPISNHLYFYWYRQILGQKVEFLVSFYNNEISEKSEIFDDQFSVERPDGSNFTLKIRSTKLEDSAMYFCASRDDRGRPNEQFFGPGTRLTVL.

The V and J genes are TRBV18 and TRBJ1-4; no clear D gene. There are 14 residues in the CDR3. Trimming stripped 0 bases from V and 3 bases from J, with 5 bases between. Germline CDR1 KGHSH, CDR2 LQKENI. CDR3 protein: CASSPPSANEKLFF. In nucleotides, the CDR3 is TGTGCCAGCTCACCACCGTCAGCTAATGAAAAACTGTTTTTT.

The chain is built from TRBV2 and TRBJ2-3, with TRBD1 matching 9 bases. Germline V gene lookup returns CDR1 SNHLY and CDR2 FYNNEI. CDR3 length: 15 amino acids. V lost 6 bases and J lost 5; bases outside the gene matches: 9. The CDR3 coding sequence is TGTGCCAGCAGCCCCGGGACAGGGTTCCTAGATACGCAGTATTTT. Translation gives CASSPGTGFLDTQYF.

The chain links TRBV9 to TRBJ2-2, with 8 bases that match TRBD1. The ends lost 3 bases at V and 3 bases at J; junction bases unmatched: 4. Germline V CDR1 and CDR2: SGDLS, YYNGEE. The CDR3 totals 15 residues. The CDR3 is CASSARGRDTGELFF. CDR3 nucleotide sequence: TGTGCCAGCAGCGCCAGGGGGCGAGACACCGGGGAGCTGTTTTTT.

J is TRBJ2-7 and V is TRBV11-2; a possible D gene is TRBD2 (6 bases). Germline CDR1 SGHAT, CDR2 FQNNGV. The CDR3 runs to 15 residues. With 3 bases removed from V and 0 bases from J, the gap between germline ends came to 12 bases. CDR3 protein: CASSLGLPSSYEQYF. CDR3 sequence (DNA): TGTGCCAGCAGCTTGGGACTTCCCAGCTCCTACGAGCAGTACTTC. Filled out from reference TRBV11-2 and TRBJ2-7, the complete variable domain reads EAGVAQSPRYKIIEKRQSVAFWCNPISGHATLYWYQQILGQGPKLLIQFQNNGVVDDSQLPKDRFSAERLKGVDSTLKIQPAKLEDSAVYLCASSLGLPSSYEQYFGPGTRLTVT.